A selection of T cell receptor beta chains follows, all from one sample in a study of cytomegalovirus exposure and HLA in healthy donors. Clones were sequenced by immunoSEQ multiplex PCR, and TCRdb holds only the in-frame ones, with some missing. Of 130,000 or so clones listed, around 8.5% are singletons. The sample comprised PBMCs. The receptors were gathered from a man aged 35 to 55 in good health and CMV-seronegative. Each CDR3 is given with its conserved first and last residue. D genes are given only for firm matches. Only part of the rows carry a size: once, few, many, or a class if the clone is expanded.

J gene,V gene,CDR3 length,clone size,D gene,CDR3 protein,CDR3 DNA
TRBJ2-6,TRBV5-1,18,few,TRBD1,CASSLAGQGAAGANVLTF,TGCGCCAGCAGCTTGGCGGGACAGGGGGCAGCGGGGGCCAACGTCCTGACTTTC
TRBJ2-2,TRBV5-4,15,NA,TRBD2,CASSLGREGTGELFF,TGTGCCAGCAGCTTAGGGCGGGAGGGCACCGGGGAGCTGTTTTTT
TRBJ2-7,TRBV4-1,15,NA,NA,CASNQDIPGSYEQYF,TGCGCCAGCAACCAAGATATACCGGGATCCTACGAGCAGTACTTC
TRBJ1-5,TRBV7-9,16,many,NA,CASSADRPNSNQPQHF,TGTGCCAGCAGCGCAGACAGGCCTAATAGCAATCAGCCCCAGCATTTT
TRBJ1-5,TRBV7-9,15,NA,NA,CASSLAGASNQPQHF,TGTGCCAGCAGCTTAGCAGGGGCCAGCAATCAGCCCCAGCATTTT
TRBJ2-7,TRBV5-6,14,few,NA,CASSLDRATYEQYF,TGTGCCAGCAGCTTGGACAGGGCGACCTACGAGCAGTACTTC
TRBJ2-6,TRBV19,15,NA,NA,CASSSTGFGANVLTF,TGTGCCAGTAGTTCTACAGGTTTTGGGGCCAACGTCCTGACTTTC
TRBJ2-1,TRBV4-1,15,NA,TRBD1,CASSRNYFRGNEQFF,TGCGCCAGCAGCCGGAATTATTTCAGGGGGAACGAGCAGTTCTTC
TRBJ1-5,TRBV6-6,15,NA,NA,CASSPTGLGNQPQHF,TGTGCCAGCAGCCCAACAGGGTTGGGCAATCAGCCCCAGCATTTT
TRBJ2-1,TRBV7-9,13,few,NA,CASSSPSANEQFF,TGTGCCAGCAGCTCTCCTAGCGCCAATGAGCAGTTCTTC
TRBJ2-7,TRBV9,14,NA,NA,CASSVAGGADEQYF,TGTGCCAGCAGCGTAGCGGGGGGCGCGGACGAGCAGTACTTC
TRBJ2-7,TRBV11-2,14,NA,NA,CASSHLGALYEQYF,TGTGCCAGCAGCCACCTAGGGGCACTCTACGAGCAGTACTTC
TRBJ1-2,TRBV28,13,NA,NA,CASSLKRDYGYTF,TGTGCCAGCAGTTTAAAACGGGACTATGGCTACACCTTC
TRBJ2-7,TRBV27,13,few,NA,CASSLGAPWEQYF,TGTGCCAGCAGTTTAGGGGCACCTTGGGAGCAGTACTTC
TRBJ2-5,TRBV6-5,13,few,NA,CASGGHHEETQYF,TGTGCCAGCGGGGGACACCACGAGGAGACCCAGTACTTC
TRBJ1-1,TRBV10-1,16,NA,NA,CASSESRHLSNTEAFF,TGCGCCAGCAGTGAGTCGAGGCACCTATCGAACACTGAAGCTTTCTTT
TRBJ1-2,TRBV5-1,10,NA,NA,CASLLYGYTF,TGCGCCAGCCTTCTATATGGCTACACCTTC
TRBJ2-7,TRBV18,14,few,TRBD1,CASSPGTGTYEQYF,TGTGCCAGCTCACCCGGGACAGGAACCTACGAGCAGTACTTC
TRBJ2-7,TRBV4-1,15,NA,TRBD1,CASSQETGGTYEQYF,TGCGCCAGCAGCCAGGAGACAGGGGGTACCTACGAGCAGTACTTC
TRBJ2-2,TRBV11-3,14,few,NA,CASSLVANTGELFF,TGTGCCAGCAGCTTAGTCGCGAACACCGGGGAGCTGTTTTTT
TRBJ2-6,TRBV6-1,15,few,NA,CASSEMAAGANVLTF,TGTGCCAGCAGCGAAATGGCTGCTGGGGCCAACGTCCTGACTTTC
TRBJ2-5,TRBV6-1,13,NA,NA,CASRIQGVETQYF,TGTGCCAGCAGGATACAGGGAGTCGAGACCCAGTACTTC
TRBJ1-1,TRBV2,15,NA,NA,CASRNRDLGNTEAFF,TGTGCCAGCAGGAACAGGGACCTGGGGAACACTGAAGCTTTCTTT
TRBJ2-7,TRBV5-8,12,NA,NA,CASTLRNYEQYF,TGTGCCAGCACCCTACGTAACTACGAGCAGTACTTC
TRBJ1-1,TRBV2,13,NA,NA,CASRDRQNTEAFF,TGTGCCAGCAGAGATAGACAGAACACTGAAGCTTTCTTT
TRBJ2-7,TRBV2,16,few,TRBD2,CASVESGTSGPYEQYF,TGTGCCAGCGTCGAATCGGGGACTAGCGGACCCTACGAGCAGTACTTC
TRBJ2-1,TRBV29-1,15,NA,TRBD1,CSVTSGGRAYNEQFF,TGCAGCGTAACCTCAGGGGGCCGGGCATACAATGAGCAGTTCTTC
TRBJ2-2,TRBV10-3,17,few,TRBD1,CAIRKEPGQGETGELFF,TGTGCCATCAGAAAAGAACCGGGACAGGGAGAAACCGGGGAGCTGTTTTTT
TRBJ2-1,TRBV6-1,16,few,TRBD2,CASSDITSGSYNEQFF,TGTGCCAGCAGTGATATTACTAGCGGCAGCTACAATGAGCAGTTCTTC
TRBJ1-5,TRBV23-1,17,NA,TRBD1,CASSQKRTGSSNQPQHF,TGCGCCAGCAGCCAGAAGAGGACAGGTTCTAGCAATCAGCCCCAGCATTTT
TRBJ1-1,TRBV7-3,15,NA,NA,CASSLRAGKDTEAFF,TGTGCCAGCAGCTTAAGGGCAGGGAAGGATACTGAAGCTTTCTTT
TRBJ1-1,TRBV5-1,15,NA,TRBD1,CASSFQSGGNTEAFF,TGCGCCAGCAGCTTTCAATCAGGGGGGAACACTGAAGCTTTCTTT
TRBJ1-6,TRBV9,12,NA,NA,CASSPEGSPLHF,TGTGCCAGCAGTCCTGAGGGTTCACCCCTCCACTTT
TRBJ2-1,TRBV19,13,few,NA,CASSKTALNEQFF,TGTGCCAGTAGTAAGACAGCTCTTAATGAGCAGTTCTTC
TRBJ2-7,TRBV4-1,12,few,NA,CASSGANYEQYF,TGCGCCAGCAGTGGAGCCAACTACGAGCAGTACTTC
TRBJ1-1,TRBV6-5,13,NA,NA,CASSIGGGTEAFF,TGTGCCAGCAGCATAGGGGGGGGCACTGAAGCTTTCTTT
TRBJ1-4,TRBV6-5,15,NA,NA,CASSYSRVTNEKLFF,TGTGCCAGCAGTTACTCTAGAGTAACTAATGAAAAACTGTTTTTT
TRBJ2-7,TRBV27,14,NA,NA,CASSRGTAYYEQYF,TGTGCCAGCAGTCGCGGGACAGCCTACTACGAGCAGTACTTC
TRBJ1-4,TRBV13,14,few,TRBD1,CASSTGTGNEKLFF,TGTGCCAGCAGCACCGGGACAGGGAATGAAAAACTGTTTTTT
TRBJ1-4,TRBV7-9,16,few,NA,CASSLANRVPIEKLFF,TGTGCCAGCAGCTTAGCTAACAGGGTCCCAATTGAAAAACTGTTTTTT
TRBJ1-5,TRBV6-1,15,NA,NA,CASSLHTGYNQPQHF,TGTGCCAGCAGTCTCCACACAGGGTACAATCAGCCCCAGCATTTT
TRBJ2-1,TRBV2,15,NA,TRBD2,CASSQLAGGPNEQFF,TGTGCCAGCAGCCAACTAGCGGGGGGGCCTAATGAGCAGTTCTTC
TRBJ2-2,TRBV7-3,16,NA,TRBD2,CASSPRFAGGSGELFF,TGTGCCAGCAGCCCCCGGTTCGCGGGGGGGTCCGGGGAGCTGTTTTTT
TRBJ1-2,TRBV2,13,few,NA,CASTQRILYGYTF,TGTGCCAGCACTCAGCGGATACTCTATGGCTACACCTTC